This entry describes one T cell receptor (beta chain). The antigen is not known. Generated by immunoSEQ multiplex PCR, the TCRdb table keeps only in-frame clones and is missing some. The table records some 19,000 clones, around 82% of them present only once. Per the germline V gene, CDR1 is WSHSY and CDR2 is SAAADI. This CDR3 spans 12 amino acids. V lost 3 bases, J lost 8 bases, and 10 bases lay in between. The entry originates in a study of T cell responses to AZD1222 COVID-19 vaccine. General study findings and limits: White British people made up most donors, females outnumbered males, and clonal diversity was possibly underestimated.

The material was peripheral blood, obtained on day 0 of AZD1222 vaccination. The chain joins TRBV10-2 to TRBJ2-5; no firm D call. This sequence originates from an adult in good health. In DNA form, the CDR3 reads TGCGCCAGCAGTGAACTCGGTCGCACCCAGTACTTC. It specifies CASSELGRTQYF.